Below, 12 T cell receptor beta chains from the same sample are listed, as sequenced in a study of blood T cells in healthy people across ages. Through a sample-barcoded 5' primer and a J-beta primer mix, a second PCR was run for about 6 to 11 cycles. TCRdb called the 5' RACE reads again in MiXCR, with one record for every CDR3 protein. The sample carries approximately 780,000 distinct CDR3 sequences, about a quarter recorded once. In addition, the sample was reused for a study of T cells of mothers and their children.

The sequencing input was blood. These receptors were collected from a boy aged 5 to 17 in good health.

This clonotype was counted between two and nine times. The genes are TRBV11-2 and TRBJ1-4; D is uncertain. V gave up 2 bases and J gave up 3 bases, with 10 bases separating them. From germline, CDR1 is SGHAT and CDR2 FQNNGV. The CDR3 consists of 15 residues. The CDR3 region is CASSLRPQPNEKLFF. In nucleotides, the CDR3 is TGTGCCAGCAGCTTACGCCCACAGCCTAATGAAAAACTGTTTTTT.

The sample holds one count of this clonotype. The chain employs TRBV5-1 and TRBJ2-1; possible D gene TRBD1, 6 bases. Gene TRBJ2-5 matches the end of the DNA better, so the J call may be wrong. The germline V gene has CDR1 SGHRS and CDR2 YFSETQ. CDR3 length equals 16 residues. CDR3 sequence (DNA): TGCGCCAGCAGCTTGGCTGGGGGCAGGAGAGGAGAGACCCAGTACTTC. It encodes CASSLAGGRRGETQYF.

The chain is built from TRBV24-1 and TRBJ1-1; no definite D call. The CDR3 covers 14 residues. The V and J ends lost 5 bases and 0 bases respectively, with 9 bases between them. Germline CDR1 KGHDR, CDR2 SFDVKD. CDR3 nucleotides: TGTGCCACCAGTGCAACCGGACTGAACACTGAAGCTTTCTTT. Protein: CATSATGLNTEAFF.

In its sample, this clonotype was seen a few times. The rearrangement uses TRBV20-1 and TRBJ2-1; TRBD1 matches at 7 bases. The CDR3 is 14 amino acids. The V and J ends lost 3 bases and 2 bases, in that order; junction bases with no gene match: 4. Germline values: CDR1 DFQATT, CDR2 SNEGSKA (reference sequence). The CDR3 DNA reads TGCAGTGCTAGTATCGGGACAGCCTACAATGAGCAGTTCTTC. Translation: CSASIGTAYNEQFF.

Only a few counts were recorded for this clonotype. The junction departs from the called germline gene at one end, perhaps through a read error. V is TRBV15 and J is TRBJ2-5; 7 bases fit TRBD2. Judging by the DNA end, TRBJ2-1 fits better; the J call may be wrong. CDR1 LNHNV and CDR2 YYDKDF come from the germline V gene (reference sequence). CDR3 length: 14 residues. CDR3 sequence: CATSRDSGGNEQFF. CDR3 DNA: TGTGCCACCAGTAGAGATTCCGGGGGGAATGAGCAGTTCTTC.

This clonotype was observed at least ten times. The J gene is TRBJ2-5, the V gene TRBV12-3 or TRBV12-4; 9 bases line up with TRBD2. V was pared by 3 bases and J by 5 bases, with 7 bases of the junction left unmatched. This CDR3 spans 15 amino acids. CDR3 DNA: TGTGCCAGCAGTTTGCGCGGGGGGGCCGCGGAGACCCAGTACTTC. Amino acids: CASSLRGGAAETQYF.

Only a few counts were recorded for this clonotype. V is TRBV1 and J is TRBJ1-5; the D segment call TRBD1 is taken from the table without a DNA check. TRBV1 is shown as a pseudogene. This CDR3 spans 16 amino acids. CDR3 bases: TGCACCAGCAGCCAAGCGGACAGGTACTACAATCAGCCCCAGCATTTT. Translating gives CTSSQADRYYNQPQHF.

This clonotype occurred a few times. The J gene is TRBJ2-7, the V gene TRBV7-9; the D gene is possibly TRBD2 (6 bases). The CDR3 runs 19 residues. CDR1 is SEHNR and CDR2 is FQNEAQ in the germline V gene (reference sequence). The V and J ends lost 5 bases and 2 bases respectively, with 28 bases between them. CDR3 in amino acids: CASSPGRAGPGGPTYEQYF. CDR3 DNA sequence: TGTGCCAGCAGCCCCGGAAGGGCTGGGCCCGGGGGACCGACCTACGAGCAGTACTTC.

The DNA for the CDR3 is TGCAGCGCACGACAGGGTGGTGGGGGTGACTATGGCTACACCTTC. This codes for CSARQGGGGDYGYTF. This chain connects TRBV29-1 to TRBJ1-2; 7 bases map to TRBD1. Germline V lookup: CDR1 SQVTM, CDR2 ANQGSEA. V lost 7 bases, J lost 3 bases, and 14 bases stayed unmatched. There are 15 residues in the CDR3.

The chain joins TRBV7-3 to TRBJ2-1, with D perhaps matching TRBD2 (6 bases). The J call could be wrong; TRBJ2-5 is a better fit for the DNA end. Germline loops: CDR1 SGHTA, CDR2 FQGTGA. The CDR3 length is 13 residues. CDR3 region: CASSRDSGMTQYF. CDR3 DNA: TGTGCCAGCAGCCGGGACTCCGGGATGACCCAGTACTTC.

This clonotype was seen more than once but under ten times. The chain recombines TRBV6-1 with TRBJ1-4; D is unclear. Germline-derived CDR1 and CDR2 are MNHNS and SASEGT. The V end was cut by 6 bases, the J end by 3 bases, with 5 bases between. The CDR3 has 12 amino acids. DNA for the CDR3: TGTGCCAGCAGGGTCTCTAATGAAAAACTGTTTTTT. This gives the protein CASRVSNEKLFF.

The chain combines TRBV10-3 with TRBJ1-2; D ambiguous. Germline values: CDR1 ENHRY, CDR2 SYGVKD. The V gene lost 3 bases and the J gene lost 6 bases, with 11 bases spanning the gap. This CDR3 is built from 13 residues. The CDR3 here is CAISEVRSNGYTF. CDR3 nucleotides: TGTGCCATCAGTGAAGTCAGGTCCAATGGCTACACCTTC.